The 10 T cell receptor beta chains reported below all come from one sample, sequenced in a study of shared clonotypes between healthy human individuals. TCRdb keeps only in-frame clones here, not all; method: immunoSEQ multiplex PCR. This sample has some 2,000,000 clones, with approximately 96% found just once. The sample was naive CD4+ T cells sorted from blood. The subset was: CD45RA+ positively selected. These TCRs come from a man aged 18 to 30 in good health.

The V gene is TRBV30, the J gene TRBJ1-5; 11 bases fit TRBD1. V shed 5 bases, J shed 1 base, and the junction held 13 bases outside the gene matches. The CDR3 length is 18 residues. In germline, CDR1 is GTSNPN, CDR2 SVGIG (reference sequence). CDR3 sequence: CAWDRGTGGKASNQPQHF. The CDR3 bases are TGTGCCTGGGACCGCGGGACAGGGGGTAAGGCGAGCAATCAGCCCCAGCATTTT.

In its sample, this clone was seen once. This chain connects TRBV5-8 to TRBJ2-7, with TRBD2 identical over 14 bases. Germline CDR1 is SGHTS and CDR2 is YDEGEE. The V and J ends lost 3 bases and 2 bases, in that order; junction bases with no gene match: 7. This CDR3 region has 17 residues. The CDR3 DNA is TGTGCCAGCAGCTCACCCGGGACTAGCGGGGGTCCCTACGAGCAGTACTTC. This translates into CASSSPGTSGGPYEQYF.

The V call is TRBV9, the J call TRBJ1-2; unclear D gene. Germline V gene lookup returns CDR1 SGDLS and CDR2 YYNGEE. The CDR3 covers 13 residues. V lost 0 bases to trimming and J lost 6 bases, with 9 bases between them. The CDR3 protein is CASSVGYSHGYTF. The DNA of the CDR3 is TGTGCCAGCAGCGTAGGTTACAGCCATGGCTACACCTTC. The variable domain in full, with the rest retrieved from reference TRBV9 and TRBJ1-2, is DSGVTQTPKHLITATGQRVTLRCSPRSGDLSVYWYQQSLDQGLQFLIQYYNGEERAKGNILERFSAQQFPDLHSELNLSSLELGDSALYFCASSVGYSHGYTFGSGTRLTVV.

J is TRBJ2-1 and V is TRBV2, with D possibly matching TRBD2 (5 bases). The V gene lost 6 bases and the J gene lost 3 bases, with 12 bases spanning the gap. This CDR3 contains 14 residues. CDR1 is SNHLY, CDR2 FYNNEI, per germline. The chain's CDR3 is CASSAYGVYNEQFF. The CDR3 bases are TGTGCCAGCAGCGCCTACGGGGTCTACAATGAGCAGTTCTTC.

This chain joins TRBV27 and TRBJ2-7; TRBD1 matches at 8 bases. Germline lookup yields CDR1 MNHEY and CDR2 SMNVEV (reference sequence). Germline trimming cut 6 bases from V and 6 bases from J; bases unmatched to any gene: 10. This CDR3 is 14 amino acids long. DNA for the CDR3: TGTGCCAGCAGCCTCAAACAGGGGGTTCCCGAGCAGTACTTC. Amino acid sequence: CASSLKQGVPEQYF.

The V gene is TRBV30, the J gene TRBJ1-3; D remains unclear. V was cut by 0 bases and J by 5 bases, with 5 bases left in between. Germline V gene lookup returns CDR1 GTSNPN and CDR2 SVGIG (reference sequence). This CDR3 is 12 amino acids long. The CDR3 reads CAWSVPRNTIYF. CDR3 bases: TGTGCCTGGAGTGTACCCAGAAACACCATATATTTT. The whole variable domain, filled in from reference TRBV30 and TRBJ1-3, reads SQTIHQWPATLVQPVGSPLSLECTVEGTSNPNLYWYRQAAGRGLQLLFYSVGIGQISSEVPQNLSASRPQDRQFILSSKKLLLSDSGFYLCAWSVPRNTIYFGEGSWLTVV.

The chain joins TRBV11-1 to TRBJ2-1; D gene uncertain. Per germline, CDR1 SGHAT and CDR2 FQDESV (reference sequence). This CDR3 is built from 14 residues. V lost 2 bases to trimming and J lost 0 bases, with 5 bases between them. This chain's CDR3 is CASSLTTSYNEQFF. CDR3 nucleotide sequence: TGTGCCAGCAGCTTAACCACCTCCTACAATGAGCAGTTCTTC.

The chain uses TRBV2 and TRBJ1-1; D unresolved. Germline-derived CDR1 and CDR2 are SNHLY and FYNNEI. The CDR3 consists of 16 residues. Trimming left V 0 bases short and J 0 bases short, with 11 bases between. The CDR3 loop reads CASSEAGLSLNTEAFF. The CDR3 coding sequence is TGTGCCAGCAGTGAAGCCGGATTATCTCTGAACACTGAAGCTTTCTTT.

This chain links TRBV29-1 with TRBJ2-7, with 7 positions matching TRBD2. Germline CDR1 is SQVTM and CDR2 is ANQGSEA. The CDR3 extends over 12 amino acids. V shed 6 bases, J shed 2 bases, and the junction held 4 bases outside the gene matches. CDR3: CSVSGNAYEQYF. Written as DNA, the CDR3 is TGCAGCGTGAGCGGGAACGCCTACGAGCAGTACTTC.

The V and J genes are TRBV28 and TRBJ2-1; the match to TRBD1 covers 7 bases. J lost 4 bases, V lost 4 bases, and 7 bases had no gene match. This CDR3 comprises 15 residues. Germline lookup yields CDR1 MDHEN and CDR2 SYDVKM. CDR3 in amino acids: CASSSVRDRYNEQFF. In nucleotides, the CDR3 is TGTGCCAGCAGTTCGGTCCGGGACAGATACAATGAGCAGTTCTTC.